Detailed here is one T cell receptor (beta chain). Its specificity is not known. This sample was taken from a study of T cell repertoires in cytomegalovirus infection. Across the study: Signatures in public TCR beta sequences pointed to both CMV infection and matching HLA type. Overall study findings and caveats: Summed frequency of shared TCR beta families picked out CMV carriers who also had the relevant HLA.

The V end lost 6 bases, the J end lost 2 bases, and 10 bases lay between the germline ends. Germline CDR1 is SNHLY and CDR2 is FYNNEI. CDR3 length equals 14 residues. From the reads, TCRdb called clonotypes with MiXCR, one entry per CDR3 protein. The table includes roughly 920,000 distinct CDR3 sequences, roughly 30% detected once. The rearrangement uses TRBV2 and TRBJ2-2; a possible D gene is TRBD1 (5 bases). The material sequenced was cultured CD8+ T cells from PBMCs, taken from culture after CMV antigen stimulation. The clonotype comes from a human donor in good health (CMV status not recorded). Some clones in this sample may be carry-over from other donors' samples. The CDR3 coding sequence is TGTGCCAGCAGAGTACAGGACAACACCGGGGAGCTGTTTTTT. It encodes CASRVQDNTGELFF. Together with reference TRBV2 and TRBJ2-2, the CDR3 gives the full variable domain: EPEVTQTPSHQVTQMGQEVILRCVPISNHLYFYWYRQILGQKVEFLVSFYNNEISEKSEIFDDQFSVERPDGSNFTLKIRSTKLEDSAMYFCASRVQDNTGELFFGEGSRLTVL.